A selection of T cell receptor beta chains follows, all from one sample in a study of cytomegalovirus exposure and HLA in healthy donors. Sequencing used immunoSEQ multiplex PCR; TCRdb keeps in-frame clones, though not all of them. Of tens of thousands of clones listed, roughly 80% are singletons. Material for sequencing was PBMCs. These receptors came from a middle-aged man in good health and CMV-seronegative. The CDR3 runs from the conserved cysteine through the conserved F or W. The order of the fields is V gene, J gene, CDR3 protein.

TRBV2	TRBJ2-1	CASSEGLTGGYNEQFF
TRBV2	TRBJ2-2	CASSPTRIGQGAPGELFF
TRBV6-1	TRBJ1-5	CASSAQGLNQPQHF
TRBV6-1	TRBJ2-5	CASSEVQGAGETQYF
TRBV7-6	TRBJ2-7	CASSSALAAEQYF
TRBV9	TRBJ2-5	CASSPSQGQETQYF
TRBV5-1	TRBJ1-6	CASSTQGGDNSPLHF
TRBV4-1	TRBJ2-1	CASSQDGAGAIYNEQFF
TRBV10-3	TRBJ1-5	CAIRSTDNQPQHF
TRBV7-8	TRBJ2-2	CASSLGSGVGTGELFF
TRBV5-1	TRBJ1-1	CASKQGGNTEAFF
TRBV5-1	TRBJ1-2	CASSLSAGSEYGYTF